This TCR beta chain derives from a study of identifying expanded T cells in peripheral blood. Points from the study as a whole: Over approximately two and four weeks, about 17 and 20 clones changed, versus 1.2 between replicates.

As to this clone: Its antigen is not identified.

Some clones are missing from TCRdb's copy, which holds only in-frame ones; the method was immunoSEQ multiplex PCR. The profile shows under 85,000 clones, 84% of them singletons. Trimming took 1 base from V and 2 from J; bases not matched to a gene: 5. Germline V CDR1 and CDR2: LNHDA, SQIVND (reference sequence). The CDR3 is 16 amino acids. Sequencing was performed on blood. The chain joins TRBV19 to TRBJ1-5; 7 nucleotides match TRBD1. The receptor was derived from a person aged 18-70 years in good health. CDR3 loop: CASSIVGTGGNQPQHF. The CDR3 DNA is TGTGCCAGTAGTATAGTTGGAACAGGGGGCAATCAGCCCCAGCATTTT. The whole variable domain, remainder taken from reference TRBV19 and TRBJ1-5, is DGGITQSPKYLFRKEGQNVTLSCEQNLNHDAMYWYRQDPGQGLRLIYYSQIVNDFQKGDIAEGYSVSREKKESFPLTVTSAQKNPTAFYLCASSIVGTGGNQPQHFGDGTRLSIL.